The clone carrying this T cell receptor (beta chain) has a handful of counts. Its antigen remains unidentified. The data belong to a study of vaccination effects on CD4 cells after COVID-19. CDR3 length: 13 amino acids. V was cut by 2 bases and J by 7 bases, with 14 bases left in between. CDR1 is GTSNPN, CDR2 SVGIG, per germline (reference sequence). Overall study findings and caveats: Vaccine- and infection-induced clones showed marked clonal contraction late following vaccination.

In the ViraFEST assay, antigen-specific CD4+ clonotypes were identified by expansion after peptide-pool stimulation. It was after more than 8 days of culture that CD4+ T cells were isolated. Two-dose vaccination with either BNT162b2 or mRNA-1273 was given to the participants. The healthy vaccine recipients, who had no prior SARS-CoV-2 infection, showed negative nucleocapsid antibodies. Every well got around 1.9 million PBMC, which were grown with about 10 IU/ml IL-2 and 8.5 to 10 ug/ml peptides. Sequencing used immunoSEQ multiplex PCR; TCRdb keeps in-frame clones, though not all of them. The sample shows roughly 30,000 clones, approximately 71% of them seen only once.

The chain links TRBV30 to TRBJ1-2; D remains ambiguous. The sequencing here drew on CD4+ T cells from PBMCs cultured with HCoV-NL63 spike peptides, taken after COVID-19 vaccination. The sequence came from a human donor who received a COVID-19 vaccine. The CDR3 DNA follows: TGTGCCTGGAGTCCCTCTGGATCGGTTGGCTACACCTTC. Amino acid sequence: CAWSPSGSVGYTF.